Listed below are T cell receptor beta chains from one sample, sequenced in a study of blood T cell repertoires in COVID-19. Data came from immunoSEQ multiplex PCR; TCRdb stores just in-frame clones and leaves some out. The table has about 190,000 clones, approximately 84% seen once. Sequenced: peripheral blood. These receptors were obtained from a woman in her sixties or seventies with active or convalescent COVID-19. Both conserved end residues are trimmed from each CDR3.

j_call | v_call | cdr3_aa
TRBJ2-7 | TRBV2 | ASLDGMSAYEQY
TRBJ2-1 | TRBV5-5 | ASSPKREPRGNEQF
TRBJ1-2 | TRBV2 | ASSKDREYGYT
TRBJ2-1 | TRBV10-2 | ASSDGTSSYNEQF
TRBJ2-7 | TRBV11-2 | ASSLDLRGYEQY
TRBJ2-7 | TRBV27 | ASSFLPLRGNEQY
TRBJ1-1 | TRBV23-1 | ASSLPPKTGSKRTEAF
TRBJ2-7 | TRBV4-1 | ASSPVVSGYEQY
TRBJ1-1 | TRBV19 | ASSIQGSTEAF
TRBJ1-5 | TRBV19 | ASSTGTGLGPQH
TRBJ1-1 | TRBV5-1 | ASSLSGRVNTEAF
TRBJ2-2 | TRBV18 | ASSPPGLANTGELF
TRBJ1-1 | TRBV28 | ASSLKGYSEAF
TRBJ1-4 | TRBV2 | ASSEAGARGEKLF
TRBJ2-3 | TRBV3-1/TRBV3-2 | ASSQDRLAGSDTQY
TRBJ2-1 | TRBV3-1/TRBV3-2 | ASSQDASGRLEQF
TRBJ1-3 | TRBV19 | ASRRDRERERGHSGNTIY
TRBJ2-7 | TRBV10-1 | ASKNSEEDSYSEQY
TRBJ2-3 | TRBV20-1 | SASAGTGGVLGESDTQY
TRBJ2-1 | TRBV9 | ASSALAGVENEQF
TRBJ2-3 | TRBV11-1 | ASSRPGETQY
TRBJ2-5 | TRBV2 | ASRATGVETQY
TRBJ1-3 | TRBV7-9 | ASLQQGAGNTIY
TRBJ2-1 | TRBV7-3 | ASSPLGLADDEQF
TRBJ1-1 | TRBV7-9 | ASSLTLNTEAF